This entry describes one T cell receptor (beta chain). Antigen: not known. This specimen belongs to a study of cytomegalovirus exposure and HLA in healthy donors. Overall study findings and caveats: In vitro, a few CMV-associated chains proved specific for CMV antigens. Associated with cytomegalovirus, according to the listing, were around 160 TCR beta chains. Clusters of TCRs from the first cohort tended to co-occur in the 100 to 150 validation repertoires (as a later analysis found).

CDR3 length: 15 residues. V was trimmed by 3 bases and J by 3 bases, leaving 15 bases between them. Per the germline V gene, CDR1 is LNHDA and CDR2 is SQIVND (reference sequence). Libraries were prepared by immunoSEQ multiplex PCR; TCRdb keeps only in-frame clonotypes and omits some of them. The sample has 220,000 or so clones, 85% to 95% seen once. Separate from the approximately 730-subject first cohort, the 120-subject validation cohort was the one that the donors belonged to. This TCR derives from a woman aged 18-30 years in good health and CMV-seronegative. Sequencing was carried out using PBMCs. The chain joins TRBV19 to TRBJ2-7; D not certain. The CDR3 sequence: CASSIGSPLRYEQYF. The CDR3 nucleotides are TGTGCCAGTAGTATCGGGTCCCCCCTTCGCTACGAGCAGTACTTC.